A single sample gave rise to the 20 T cell receptor beta chains below, sequenced in a study of T cells in Graves' hyperthyroidism and ophthalmopathy. What was amplified from RNA transcripts were TCR beta CDR3 regions. An initial round of RT-PCR targeting the TCR CDR3 relied on the HTBI primer set. MiXCR, run by TCRdb on the multiplex PCR reads, gives a single entry per CDR3 protein. The sample includes under 400,000 distinct CDR3 sequences, around a sixth of them seen just once. The sequenced sample consisted of blood. The receptors originated from a woman aged 45-65 years with Graves' hyperthyroidism.

With respect to this clonotype: At one boundary the junction diverges from the germline segment, which might be a read error. The chain carries TRBV7-9 and TRBJ2-5; no clear D gene. Germline V lookup: CDR1 SEHNR, CDR2 FQNEAQ (reference sequence). The CDR3 totals 13 residues. CDR3 region: CASSAELQGTQYF. The CDR3 DNA sequence: TGTGCCAGCAGCGCTGAACTCCAAGGGACCCAGTACTTC.

This clonotype was counted at least ten times. The V and J genes are TRBV12-3 or TRBV12-4 and TRBJ2-7; TRBD1 agrees at 7 bases. V gave up 3 bases and J gave up 2 bases; unmatched junction bases: 7. This CDR3 region has 15 residues. Written as DNA, the CDR3 is TGTGCCAGCAGTTTTGTTGCAGGGGGACCCTACGAGCAGTACTTC. Protein sequence: CASSFVAGGPYEQYF.

This clonotype has more than one count but fewer than ten. The chain links TRBV5-1 to TRBJ2-3, with 8 bases matching TRBD2. Germline loops: CDR1 SGHRS, CDR2 YFSETQ. V lost 2 bases, J lost 0 bases, and 8 bases stayed unmatched. The CDR3 totals 17 residues. Here the CDR3 DNA reads TGCGCCAGCAGCTTTAACCGCGCTAGCGGGAGCACAGATACGCAGTATTTT. This sequence encodes CASSFNRASGSTDTQYF.

This clonotype appeared a single time. V is TRBV20-1 and J is TRBJ1-5; 8 bases agree with TRBD1. Per germline, CDR1 DFQATT and CDR2 SNEGSKA (reference sequence). V gave up 3 bases and J gave up 3 bases; unmatched junction bases: 7. The CDR3 spans 15 residues. CDR3 in amino acids: CSASWPGQDNQPQHF. The CDR3 coding sequence is TGCAGTGCTAGTTGGCCGGGACAGGACAATCAGCCCCAGCATTTT.

This clonotype has a count of ten or more. The rearrangement uses TRBV2 and TRBJ2-5; TRBD2 agrees at 7 bases. Germline CDR1 reads SNHLY; CDR2 reads FYNNEI. The CDR3 runs 11 residues. Trimming took 8 bases from V and 3 from J; bases not matched to a gene: 0. This CDR3 is CASRGEETQYF. DNA for the CDR3: TGTGCCAGCCGGGGGGAAGAGACCCAGTACTTC.

The V gene is TRBV5-1, the J gene TRBJ2-1; tentative D call: TRBD2 (7 bases). Germline CDR1 is SGHRS and CDR2 is YFSETQ. This CDR3 is built from 15 residues. Deletions cut 4 bases from V and 0 bases from J, with 11 bases between. This CDR3 is CASSRGGTSYNEQFF. The CDR3 bases are TGCGCCAGCAGCCGCGGGGGCACCTCCTACAATGAGCAGTTCTTC.

This clonotype was observed at least ten times. The CDR3 region is CASSFRTPENTEAFF. Written as DNA, the CDR3 is TGTGCCAGCAGTTTCCGGACCCCGGAAAACACTGAAGCTTTCTTT. The chain has TRBV12-3 or TRBV12-4 and TRBJ1-1; no reliable D call. This CDR3 has 15 residues. Trimming took 3 bases from V and 2 from J, leaving 13 bases between them.

The rearrangement uses TRBV30 and TRBJ2-3, with D possibly matching TRBD2 (5 bases). V lost 1 base to trimming and J lost 6 bases, with 11 bases between them. Per germline, CDR1 GTSNPN and CDR2 SVGIG (reference sequence). The CDR3 runs 13 residues. CDR3: CAWSGPSRDTQYF. The CDR3 DNA reads as TGTGCCTGGAGTGGGCCTAGCAGGGATACGCAGTATTTT.

In this sample, this clonotype turned up a few times. The chain is built from TRBV6-1 and TRBJ2-3; 9 nucleotides agree with TRBD2. The trim removed 7 bases at V and 0 bases at J, leaving 5 bases unmatched. CDR3 length: 15 residues. Germline V gene sequence: CDR1 MNHNS, CDR2 SASEGT. CDR3 protein: CASTRSGRSTDTQYF. The CDR3 DNA follows: TGTGCCAGCACTCGGAGCGGGAGGAGCACAGATACGCAGTATTTT.

The J gene is TRBJ2-7, the V gene TRBV11-2, with D possibly being TRBD1 (5 bases). Germline CDR1 is SGHAT and CDR2 is FQNNGV. The germline V and J ends were trimmed by 5 bases and 1 base, with 9 bases remaining between them. CDR3 length equals 13 residues. The CDR3 loop is CASSRQTSYEQYF. DNA of the CDR3: TGTGCCAGCAGCCGACAGACGTCCTACGAGCAGTACTTC.

The V gene is TRBV19, the J gene TRBJ2-1; a possible D gene is TRBD2 (6 bases). This CDR3 region has 13 residues. V lost 1 base and J lost 7, with 8 bases in between. CDR1 and CDR2 (germline): LNHDA, SQIVND (reference sequence). Here the CDR3 DNA reads TGTGCCAGTAGTATAGGCGGGGATAATGAGCAGTTCTTC. This sequence encodes CASSIGGDNEQFF. Full variable domain (remainder filled in from reference TRBV19 and TRBJ2-1): DGGITQSPKYLFRKEGQNVTLSCEQNLNHDAMYWYRQDPGQGLRLIYYSQIVNDFQKGDIAEGYSVSREKKESFPLTVTSAQKNPTAFYLCASSIGGDNEQFFGPGTRLTVL.

This clonotype was counted between two and nine times. The V gene is TRBV6-1, the J gene TRBJ2-5; 9 nucleotides agree with TRBD2. Germline lookup yields CDR1 MNHNS and CDR2 SASEGT. Trimming removed 5 bases from V and 7 bases from J; junction bases left unmatched: 14. CDR3 size: 16 residues. In nucleotides, the CDR3 is TGTGCCAGCAGTCACTATAGCGGGAGAGGGGGGGGGACCCAGTACTTC. As protein: CASSHYSGRGGGTQYF.

This clonotype was counted a few times. The rearrangement joins TRBV19 to TRBJ1-1; D not resolved. CDR3 length equals 16 residues. Trimming cost V 5 bases and J 4 bases, with 20 bases left between them. The germline V gene has CDR1 LNHDA and CDR2 SQIVND (reference sequence). This CDR3 is CASSRNSGDVGTEAFF. In DNA, the CDR3 is TGTGCCAGTAGTCGTAACAGTGGTGATGTAGGCACTGAAGCTTTCTTT.

This sequence joins TRBV25-1 and TRBJ1-6; D remains ambiguous. With 6 bases removed from V and 7 bases from J, the gap between germline ends came to 4 bases. The CDR3 runs 11 residues. The germline gives CDR1 MGHDK, CDR2 SYGVNS. The CDR3 loop reads CASRRNSPLHF. The CDR3 DNA sequence: TGTGCCAGCAGGAGAAATTCACCCCTCCACTTT.

This clonotype was picked up a small number of times. V usage is TRBV13 and J usage is TRBJ1-6, with a tentative D call TRBD1 (5 bases). V was clipped by 5 bases and J by 9 bases, with 17 bases between them. From germline, CDR1 is PRHDT and CDR2 FYEKMQ (reference sequence). The CDR3 has 15 amino acids. This chain's CDR3 is CASSPSLRDGSPLHF. Here the CDR3 DNA reads TGTGCCAGCAGCCCCTCCCTCCGGGACGGTTCACCCCTCCACTTT.

This clonotype appeared many times. The chain links TRBV6-2 or TRBV6-3 to TRBJ2-7; D is undetermined. Trimming cost V 2 bases and J 1 base, with 6 bases left between them. This CDR3 is built from 13 residues. CDR1 and CDR2 (germline): MNHEY, SVGEGT. The CDR3 bases are TGTGCCAGCAGTTACCCCTCATCCTACGAGCAGTACTTC. Translating gives CASSYPSSYEQYF.

This clonotype was found many times. This sequence joins TRBV11-2 and TRBJ2-3, with no clear D. The germline V and J ends were trimmed by 4 bases and 3 bases, with 14 bases remaining between them. CDR1 and CDR2 (germline): SGHAT, FQNNGV. The CDR3 totals 15 residues. The CDR3 region has the DNA TGTGCCAGCAGCTGGGCGGACGCCGGGACAGATACGCAGTATTTT. Encoded protein: CASSWADAGTDTQYF.

The chain couples TRBV7-3 to TRBJ2-3; 12 nucleotides agree with TRBD2. CDR1 and CDR2 from the germline V gene are SGHTA and FQGTGA. The CDR3 totals 15 residues. V lost 4 bases, J lost 1 base, and 0 bases stayed unmatched. The CDR3 reads CASSSSGGGTDTQYF. Written as DNA, the CDR3 is TGTGCCAGCAGCTCTAGCGGGGGGGGCACAGATACGCAGTATTTT.

This clonotype was seen only a few times. This rearrangement joins TRBV3-1 to TRBJ2-1; D not certain. Germline values: CDR1 LGHDT, CDR2 YNNKEL (reference sequence). The V end lost 4 bases, the J end lost 9 bases, and 10 bases lay between the germline ends. The CDR3 has 12 residues. CDR3 in amino acids: CASSRSEVEQFF. CDR3 sequence (DNA): TGTGCCAGCAGCCGGAGCGAGGTTGAGCAGTTCTTC.

Concerning this clonotype itself: A read error may account for a junction end that differs from germline. The gene calls are TRBV6-9 and TRBJ1-1; no firm D call. Germline V lookup: CDR1 MNHGY, CDR2 SVAAGI. This CDR3 comprises 14 residues. CDR3 loop: CASNYTSHSPKAFF. CDR3 nucleotides: TGTGCCAGCAATTATACTAGCCACAGCCCCAAAGCTTTCTTT.